The rows below give T cell receptor beta chains drawn from one sample of a study of blood T cell repertoires in COVID-19. The method was immunoSEQ multiplex PCR; TCRdb's version includes in-frame clones alone and lacks a portion of them. The sample holds 150,000 to 200,000 clones, 85% to 90% seen once. What was sequenced was peripheral blood. Receptors originate from a woman between 65 and 79 years old with COVID-19, enrolled during active disease. Both conserved end residues are part of each CDR3. D genes are given only for firm matches. Clone size is shown for a subset of rows, as once, few, many or a class of expanded clone.

- TRBD1 TRBJ2-7 TRBV7-6 TGTGCCAGCAGCTTAAAAGTTCCAAACAGGGGGCTCTTGAGCTCCTACGAGCAGTACTTC CASSLKVPNRGLLSSYEQYF
- - TRBJ1-1 TRBV6-5 TGTGCCAGCAACGACTTTCCCTCGAACACTGAAGCTTTCTTT CASNDFPSNTEAFF
- TRBD2 TRBJ2-1 TRBV6-5 TGTGCCGCCCGGCCCGGGGGGGACAATGAGCAGTTCTTC CAARPGGDNEQFF
- TRBD1 TRBJ1-1 TRBV19 TGTGCCAGTAGTATCAGGACAGGGAACACTGAAGCTTTCTTT CASSIRTGNTEAFF
- TRBD1 TRBJ2-5 TRBV6-5 TGTGCCAGCAGTCGGACAGGGGTTCCAGAGACCCAGTACTTC CASSRTGVPETQYF
once TRBD1 TRBJ1-1 TRBV7-9 TGTGCCAGCAGACCTGATACAGGGGGGAACACTGAAGCTTTCTTT CASRPDTGGNTEAFF
- TRBD2 TRBJ2-1 TRBV28 TGTGCCAGCAACCCTAGCGGGAGAGATGAGCAGTTCTTC CASNPSGRDEQFF
- - TRBJ2-3 TRBV30 TGTGCCTGGTATCAGATCACAGATACGCAGTATTTT CAWYQITDTQYF
- - TRBJ2-1 TRBV29-1 TGCAGCGTTGTTGTAATGTTCAATGAGCAGTTCTTC CSVVVMFNEQFF
once - TRBJ2-5 TRBV14 TGTGCCAGCAGCCGAGAGGTATTTATCGGCGGATCGACCCAGTACTTC CASSREVFIGGSTQYF
- TRBD1 TRBJ2-3 TRBV28 TGTGCCAGCAGTCCCCGGGACAGGGGGTCCTCAGATACGCAGTATTTT CASSPRDRGSSDTQYF
- TRBD1 TRBJ2-7 TRBV10-3 TGTGCCATCAGTGAAGGTGGGACAGGGGGGAACTACGAGCAGTACTTC CAISEGGTGGNYEQYF
- - TRBJ2-7 TRBV5-1 TGCGCCAGCAGCTTGGCCGTGGGGCCGCTTGCCTACGAGCAGTACTTC CASSLAVGPLAYEQYF
- - TRBJ1-3 TRBV28 TGTGCCAGCAGTAGCAGGGCTTTTGGAAACACCATATATTTT CASSSRAFGNTIYF
- - TRBJ2-5 TRBV5-1 TGCGCCAGCAGCTTGACTAGAATTCAAGAGACCCAGTACTTC CASSLTRIQETQYF
- - TRBJ1-4 TRBV6-5 TGTGCCAGCAGTTATGGGAGGGGGATTAATGAAAAACTGTTTTTT CASSYGRGINEKLFF
- - TRBJ1-1 TRBV10-3 TGTGCCACCTGCCGGTTCATGAACACTGAAGCTTTCTTT CATCRFMNTEAFF
few - TRBJ2-2 TRBV19 TGTGCCAGTAGCCAACAGATCGCGAACACCGGGGAGCTGTTTTTT CASSQQIANTGELFF
- - TRBJ1-5 TRBV27 TGTGCCAGCAGTTTTGGTGGGGCGGGGACCAATCAGCCCCAGCATTTT CASSFGGAGTNQPQHF
- - TRBJ1-5 TRBV14 TGTGCCAGCAGCCAAGATGGAGGGGCCAGGCAGCCCCAGCATTTT CASSQDGGARQPQHF
- - TRBJ2-5 TRBV3-1/TRBV3-2 TGTGCCAGCAGCCAAGTTTGGGCCCGGAAGACCCAGTACTTC CASSQVWARKTQYF
- TRBD2 TRBJ2-5 TRBV4-1 TGCGCCAGCAGCCCCCGGGTAGCGGGAGGGGAGGAGACCCAGTACTTC CASSPRVAGGEETQYF
- - TRBJ2-2 TRBV7-9 TGTGCCAGCAGCTTAGCAGGGGGCACCGGGGAGCTGTTTTTT CASSLAGGTGELFF
once - TRBJ1-1 TRBV27 TGTGCCAGCAGTACTGACACGTTGCGGGGCCACACTGAAGCTTTCTTT CASSTDTLRGHTEAFF
- TRBD2 TRBJ2-1 TRBV11-3 TGTGCCAGCAGCCCGGGACTAGCGGGAAACAATGAGCAGTTCTTC CASSPGLAGNNEQFF
- - TRBJ2-3 TRBV9 TGTGCCAGCAGCGTAGGCGAGGGTTGGGATACGCAGTATTTT CASSVGEGWDTQYF
- - TRBJ1-5 TRBV12-3/TRBV12-4 TGTGCCAGCAGTTTGGGGGGGCTTAGGTGGAATTTT CASSLGGLRWNF
- - TRBJ1-1 TRBV7-2 TGTGCCAGCAGCATAGGACGGGGAAACACTGAAGCTTTCTTT CASSIGRGNTEAFF
- - TRBJ2-2 TRBV19 TGTGCCAGTAGTCGCCGCACGGACAGTTTGAACACCGGGGAGCTGTTTTTT CASSRRTDSLNTGELFF
few - TRBJ1-3 TRBV6-1 TGTGCCAGCAGTGAAGCGGCAGTCTCTGGAAACACCATATATTTT CASSEAAVSGNTIYF
- - TRBJ2-2 TRBV5-5 TGTGCCAGCAGCCCCCTTGCGGAGGGGCCCGGGGAGCTGTTTTTT CASSPLAEGPGELFF
- - TRBJ2-5 TRBV28 TGTGCCAGCAGTCGACCACTACAGGGTGGGGGCCAAGAGACCCAGTACTTC CASSRPLQGGGQETQYF
- TRBD1 TRBJ1-2 TRBV6-4 TGTGCCAGCAGTGATACAGGGGGCAGCTACACCTTC CASSDTGGSYTF
- TRBD2 TRBJ2-7 TRBV9 TGTGCCAGCAGCGTAGGGCTAGCGGAATCCTACGAGCAGTACTTC CASSVGLAESYEQYF
- TRBD1 TRBJ1-6 TRBV19 TGTGCCAGTACGACAGGGGATGGCGTGTATTCACCCCTCCACTTT CASTTGDGVYSPLHF
- TRBD2 TRBJ2-1 TRBV27 TGTGCCAGCAGAAATAAAATAAGCGGGATCACCTACAATGAGCAGTTCTTC CASRNKISGITYNEQFF
few - TRBJ1-5 TRBV12-3/TRBV12-4 TGTGCCAGCAGTTTACCTGTTAATCAGCCCCAGCATTTT CASSLPVNQPQHF
few - TRBJ1-2 TRBV7-9 TGTGCCAGCAGCGAGGCCCTAAACTATGGCTACACCTTC CASSEALNYGYTF
- - TRBJ2-7 TRBV12-2 TGTGCAAGTCGCTTAGCGGATTCAACAGGCTTGACCTACGAGCAGTACTTC CASRLADSTGLTYEQYF
- TRBD1 TRBJ1-2 TRBV7-2 TGTGCCAGCAGCCGACCTAGGGGGCACGGCTACACCTTC CASSRPRGHGYTF
- TRBD2 TRBJ2-7 TRBV19 TGTGCCAGTAGTATTGGCAGCGGGACCTACGAGCAGTACTTC CASSIGSGTYEQYF
once - TRBJ2-7 TRBV7-2 TGTGCCAGCAGCTTAGGAGAGGGCAGGATCTACGAGCAGTACTTC CASSLGEGRIYEQYF
- - TRBJ2-5 TRBV2 TGTGCCAGCAGCCGTGAGATCCCAGAGACCCAGTACTTC CASSREIPETQYF
- - TRBJ1-1 TRBV7-9 TGTGCCAGCAGCTCCCCCGGGGGAGGGAACACTGAAGCTTTCTTT CASSSPGGGNTEAFF
few TRBD1 TRBJ1-1 TRBV19 TGTGCCAGTAGGCGGACAGGGGACCTGAACACTGAAGCTTTCTTT CASRRTGDLNTEAFF
- - TRBJ2-1 TRBV19 TGTGCCAGTAGTGCTAGACGAGGTGAGCAGTTCTTC CASSARRGEQFF
once TRBD1 TRBJ2-2 TRBV6-5 TGTGCCAGCAGAAAGACAGGGGGGAACACCGGGGAGCTGTTTTTT CASRKTGGNTGELFF